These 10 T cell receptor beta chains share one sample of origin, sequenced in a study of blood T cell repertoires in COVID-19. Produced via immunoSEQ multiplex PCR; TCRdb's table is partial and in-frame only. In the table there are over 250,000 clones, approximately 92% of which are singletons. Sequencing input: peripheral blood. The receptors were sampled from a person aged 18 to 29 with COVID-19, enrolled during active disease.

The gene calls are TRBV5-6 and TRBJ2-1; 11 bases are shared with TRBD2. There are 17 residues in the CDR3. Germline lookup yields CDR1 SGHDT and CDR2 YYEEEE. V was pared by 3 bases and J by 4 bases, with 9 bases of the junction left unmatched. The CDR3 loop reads CASSWVQGLAVYNEQFF. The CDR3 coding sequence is TGTGCCAGCAGCTGGGTCCAGGGACTAGCGGTTTACAATGAGCAGTTCTTC.

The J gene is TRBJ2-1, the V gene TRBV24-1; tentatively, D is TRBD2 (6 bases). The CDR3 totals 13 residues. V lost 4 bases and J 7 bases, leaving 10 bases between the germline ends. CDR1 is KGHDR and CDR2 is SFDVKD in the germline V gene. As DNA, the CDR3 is TGTGCCACCAGTGACCGACGGGGGAATGAGCAGTTCTTC. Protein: CATSDRRGNEQFF.

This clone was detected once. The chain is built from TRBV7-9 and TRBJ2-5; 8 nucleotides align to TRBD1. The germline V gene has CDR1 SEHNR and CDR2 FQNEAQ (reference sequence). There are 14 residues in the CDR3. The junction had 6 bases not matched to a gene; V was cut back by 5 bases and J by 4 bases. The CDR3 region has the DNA TGTGCCAGCAGCCACAAAGACAGGGGAGAGACCCAGTACTTC. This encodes CASSHKDRGETQYF. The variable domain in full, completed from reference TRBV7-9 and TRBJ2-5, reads DTGVSQNPRHKITKRGQNVTFRCDPISEHNRLYWYRQTLGQGPEFLTYFQNEAQLEKSRLLSDRFSAERPKGSFSTLEIQRTEQGDSAMYLCASSHKDRGETQYFGPGTRLLVL.

The CDR3 reads CAISLAGGSGDTQYF. The CDR3 DNA reads TGTGCCATCAGTTTAGCGGGAGGCAGCGGCGATACGCAGTATTTT. The chain carries TRBV10-3 and TRBJ2-3; the match to TRBD2 covers 10 bases. Losses at the gene ends were 5 bases for V and 6 bases for J; bases not matched to a gene: 8. The CDR3 has 15 residues. Germline lookup yields CDR1 ENHRY and CDR2 SYGVKD.

CDR3 nucleotides: TGTGCCAGCAGTTCGACAGGGGGCACTGAAGCTTTCTTT. Encoded protein: CASSSTGGTEAFF. The chain uses TRBV6-1 and TRBJ1-1, with 9 bases that match TRBD1. The V segment lost 5 bases and the J segment 4 bases; nucleotides outside the gene matches: 2. Germline lookup yields CDR1 MNHNS and CDR2 SASEGT. This CDR3 is 13 amino acids long.

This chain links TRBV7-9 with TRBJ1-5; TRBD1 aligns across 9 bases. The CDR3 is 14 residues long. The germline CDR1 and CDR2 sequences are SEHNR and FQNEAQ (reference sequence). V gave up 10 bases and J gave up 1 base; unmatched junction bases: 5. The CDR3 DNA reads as TGTGCCAACACGGACAGGGGCAGCAATCAGCCCCAGCATTTT. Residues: CANTDRGSNQPQHF.

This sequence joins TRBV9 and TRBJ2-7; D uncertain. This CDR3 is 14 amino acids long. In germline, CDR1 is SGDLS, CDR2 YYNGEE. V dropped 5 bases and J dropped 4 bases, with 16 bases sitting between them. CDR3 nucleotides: TGTGCCAGCAGTCCTAGTTTAACACCATACGAGCAGTACTTC. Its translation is CASSPSLTPYEQYF.

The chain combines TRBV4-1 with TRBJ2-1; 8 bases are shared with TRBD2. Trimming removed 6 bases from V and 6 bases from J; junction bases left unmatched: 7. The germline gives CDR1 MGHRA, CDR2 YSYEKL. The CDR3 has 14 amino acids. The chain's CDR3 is CASSRTGLVNEQFF. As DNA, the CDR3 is TGCGCCAGCAGTCGGACGGGACTAGTCAATGAGCAGTTCTTC.

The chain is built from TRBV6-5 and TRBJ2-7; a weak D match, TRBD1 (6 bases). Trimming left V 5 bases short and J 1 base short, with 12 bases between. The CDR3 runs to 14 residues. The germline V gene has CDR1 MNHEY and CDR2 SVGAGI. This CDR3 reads CASSTGTRSYEQYF. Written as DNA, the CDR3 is TGTGCCAGCAGTACCGGGACACGGTCCTACGAGCAGTACTTC.

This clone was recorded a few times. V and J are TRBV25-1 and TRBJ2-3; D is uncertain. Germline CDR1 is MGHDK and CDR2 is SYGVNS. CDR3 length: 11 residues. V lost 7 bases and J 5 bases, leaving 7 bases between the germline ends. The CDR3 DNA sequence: TGTGCCAGCAACGTCGGAGATACGCAGTATTTT. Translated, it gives CASNVGDTQYF.